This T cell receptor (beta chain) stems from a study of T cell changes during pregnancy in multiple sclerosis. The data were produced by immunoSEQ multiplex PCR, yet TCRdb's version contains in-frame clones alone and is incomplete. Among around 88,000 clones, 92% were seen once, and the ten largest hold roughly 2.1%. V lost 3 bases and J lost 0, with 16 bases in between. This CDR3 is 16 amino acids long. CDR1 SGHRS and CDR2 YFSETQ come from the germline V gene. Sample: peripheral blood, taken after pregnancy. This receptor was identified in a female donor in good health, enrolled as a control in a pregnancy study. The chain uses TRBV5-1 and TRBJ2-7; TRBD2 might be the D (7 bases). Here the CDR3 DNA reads TGCGCCAGCAGCTCGGGGGGCCTGAAGACCTCCTACGAGCAGTACTTC. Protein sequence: CASSSGGLKTSYEQYF.